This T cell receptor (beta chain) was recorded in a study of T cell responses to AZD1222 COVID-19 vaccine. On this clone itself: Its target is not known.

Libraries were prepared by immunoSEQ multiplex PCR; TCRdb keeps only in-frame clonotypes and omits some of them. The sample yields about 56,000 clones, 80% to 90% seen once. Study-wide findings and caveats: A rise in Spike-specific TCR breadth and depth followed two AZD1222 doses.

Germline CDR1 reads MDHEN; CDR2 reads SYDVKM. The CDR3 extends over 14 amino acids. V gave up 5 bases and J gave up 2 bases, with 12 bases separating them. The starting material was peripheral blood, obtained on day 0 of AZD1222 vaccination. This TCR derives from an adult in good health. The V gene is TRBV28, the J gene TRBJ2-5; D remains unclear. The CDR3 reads CASSGNWVQETQYF. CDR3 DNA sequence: TGTGCCAGCAGTGGCAACTGGGTTCAAGAGACCCAGTACTTC.